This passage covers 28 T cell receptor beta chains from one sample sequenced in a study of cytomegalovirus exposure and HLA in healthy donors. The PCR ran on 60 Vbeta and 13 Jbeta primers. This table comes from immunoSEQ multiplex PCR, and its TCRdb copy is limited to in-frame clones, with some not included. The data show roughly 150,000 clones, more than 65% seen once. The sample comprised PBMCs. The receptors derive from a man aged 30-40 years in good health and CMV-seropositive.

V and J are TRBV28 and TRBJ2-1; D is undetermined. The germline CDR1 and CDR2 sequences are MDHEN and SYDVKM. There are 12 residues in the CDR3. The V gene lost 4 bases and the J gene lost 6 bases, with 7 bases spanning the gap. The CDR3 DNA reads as TGTGCCAGCAGTTGGGCCAGCAATGAGCAGTTCTTC. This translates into CASSWASNEQFF.

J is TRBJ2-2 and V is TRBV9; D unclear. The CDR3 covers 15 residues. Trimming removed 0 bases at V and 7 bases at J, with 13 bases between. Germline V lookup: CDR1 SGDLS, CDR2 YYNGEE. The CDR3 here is CASSVASGPGGELFF. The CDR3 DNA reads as TGTGCCAGCAGCGTAGCTTCAGGTCCCGGCGGGGAGCTGTTTTTT. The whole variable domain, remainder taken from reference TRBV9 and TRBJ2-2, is DSGVTQTPKHLITATGQRVTLRCSPRSGDLSVYWYQQSLDQGLQFLIQYYNGEERAKGNILERFSAQQFPDLHSELNLSSLELGDSALYFCASSVASGPGGELFFGEGSRLTVL.

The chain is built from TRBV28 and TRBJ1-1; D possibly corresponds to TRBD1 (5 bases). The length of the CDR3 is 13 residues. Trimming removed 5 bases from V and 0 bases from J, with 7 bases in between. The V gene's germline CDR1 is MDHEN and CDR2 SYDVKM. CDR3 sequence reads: CASSGALNTEAFF. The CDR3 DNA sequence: TGTGCCAGCAGTGGGGCTCTGAACACTGAAGCTTTCTTT. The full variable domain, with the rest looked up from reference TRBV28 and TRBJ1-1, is DVKVTQSSRYLVKRTGEKVFLECVQDMDHENMFWYRQDPGLGLRLIYFSYDVKMKEKGDIPEGYSVSREKKERFSLILESASTNQTSMYLCASSGALNTEAFFGQGTRLTVV.

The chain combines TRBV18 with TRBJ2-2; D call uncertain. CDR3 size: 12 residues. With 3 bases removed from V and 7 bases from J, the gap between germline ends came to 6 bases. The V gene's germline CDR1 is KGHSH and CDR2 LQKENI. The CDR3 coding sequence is TGTGCCAGCTCACCTCGAGGCGGGGAGCTGTTTTTT. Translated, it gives CASSPRGGELFF.

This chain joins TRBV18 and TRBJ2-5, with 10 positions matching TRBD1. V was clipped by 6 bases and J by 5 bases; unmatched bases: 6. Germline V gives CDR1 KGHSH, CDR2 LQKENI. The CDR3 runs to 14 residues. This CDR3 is CASSSTGGAETQYF. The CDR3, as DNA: TGTGCCAGCTCGTCGACAGGGGGCGCTGAGACCCAGTACTTC.

The CDR3 loop reads CASSLAGLNTEAFF. CDR3 DNA sequence: TGTGCCAGCAGTTTGGCAGGATTGAACACTGAAGCTTTCTTT. The V gene is TRBV27, the J gene TRBJ1-1, with D uncertain. Germline V gene data show CDR1 as MNHEY and CDR2 as SMNVEV (reference sequence). Trimming shortened V by 3 bases and J by 0 bases, and 8 bases separated the two germline ends. The CDR3 is 14 residues long.

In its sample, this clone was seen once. CDR3 residues: CASIPAGIQETQYF. The CDR3, as DNA: TGTGCCAGCATACCCGCGGGGATTCAAGAGACCCAGTACTTC. This rearrangement joins TRBV7-2 to TRBJ2-5, with D maybe TRBD2 (6 bases). The CDR3 contains 14 residues. From germline, CDR1 is SGHTA and CDR2 FQGNSA. V lost 7 bases, J lost 2 bases, and 14 bases lay in between. Full variable domain (outside the CDR3, taken from reference TRBV7-2 and TRBJ2-5): GAGVSQSPSNKVTEKGKDVELRCDPISGHTALYWYRQSLGQGLEFLIYFQGNSAPDKSGLPSDRFSAERTGGSVSTLTIQRTQQEDSAVYLCASIPAGIQETQYFGPGTRLLVL.

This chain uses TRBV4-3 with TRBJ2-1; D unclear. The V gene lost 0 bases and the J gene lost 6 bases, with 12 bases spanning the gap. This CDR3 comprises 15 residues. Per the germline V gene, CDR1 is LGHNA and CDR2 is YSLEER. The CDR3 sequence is CASSQDREASNEQFF. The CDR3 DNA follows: TGCGCCAGCAGCCAAGATCGAGAGGCCTCCAATGAGCAGTTCTTC.

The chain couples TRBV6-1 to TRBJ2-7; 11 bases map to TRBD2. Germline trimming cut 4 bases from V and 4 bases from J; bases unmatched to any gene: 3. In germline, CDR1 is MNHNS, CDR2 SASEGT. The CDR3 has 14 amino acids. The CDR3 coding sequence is TGTGCCAGCAGTGTAGCGGGGGGGCCTTACGAGCAGTACTTC. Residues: CASSVAGGPYEQYF.

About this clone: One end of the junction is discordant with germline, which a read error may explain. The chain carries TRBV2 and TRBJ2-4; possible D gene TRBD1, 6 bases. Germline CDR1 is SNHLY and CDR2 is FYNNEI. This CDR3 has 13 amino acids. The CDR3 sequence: CASVDWDKNSQYF. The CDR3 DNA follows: TGTGCCAGCGTGGATTGGGACAAAAACAGTCAGTACTTC.

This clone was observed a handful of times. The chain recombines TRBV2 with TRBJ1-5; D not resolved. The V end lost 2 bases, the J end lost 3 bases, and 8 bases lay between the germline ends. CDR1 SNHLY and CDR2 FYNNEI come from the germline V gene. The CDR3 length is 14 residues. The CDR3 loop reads CASSELQYNQPQHF. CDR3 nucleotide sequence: TGTGCCAGCAGTGAACTGCAGTACAATCAGCCCCAGCATTTT.

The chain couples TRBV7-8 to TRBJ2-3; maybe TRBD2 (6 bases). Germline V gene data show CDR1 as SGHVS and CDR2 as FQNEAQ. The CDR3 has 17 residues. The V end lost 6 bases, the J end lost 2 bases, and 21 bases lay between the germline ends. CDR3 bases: TGTGCCAGCAGTCTTAGCCGTGGTAGCGGATACACAGATACGCAGTATTTT. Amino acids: CASSLSRGSGYTDTQYF.

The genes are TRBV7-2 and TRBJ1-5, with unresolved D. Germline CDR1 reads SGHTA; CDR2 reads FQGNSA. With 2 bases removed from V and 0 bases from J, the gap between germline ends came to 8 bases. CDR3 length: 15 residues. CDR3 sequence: CASSLSRDSNQPQHF. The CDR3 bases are TGTGCCAGCAGCTTATCGAGAGATAGCAATCAGCCCCAGCATTTT. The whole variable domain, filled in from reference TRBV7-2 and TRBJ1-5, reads GAGVSQSPSNKVTEKGKDVELRCDPISGHTALYWYRQSLGQGLEFLIYFQGNSAPDKSGLPSDRFSAERTGGSVSTLTIQRTQQEDSAVYLCASSLSRDSNQPQHFGDGTRLSIL.

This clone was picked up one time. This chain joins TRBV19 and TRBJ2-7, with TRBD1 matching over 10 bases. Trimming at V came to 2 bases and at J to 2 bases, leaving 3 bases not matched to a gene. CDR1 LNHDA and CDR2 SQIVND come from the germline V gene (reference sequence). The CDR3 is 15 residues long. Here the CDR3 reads CASSIRTGGTYEQYF. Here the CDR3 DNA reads TGTGCCAGTAGTATAAGGACAGGGGGGACCTACGAGCAGTACTTC.

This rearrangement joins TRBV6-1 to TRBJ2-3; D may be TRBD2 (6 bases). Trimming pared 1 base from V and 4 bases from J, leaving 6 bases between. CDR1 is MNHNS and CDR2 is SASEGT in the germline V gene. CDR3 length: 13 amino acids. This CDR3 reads CASSEGRADTQYF. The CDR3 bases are TGTGCCAGCAGTGAAGGGAGGGCAGATACGCAGTATTTT.

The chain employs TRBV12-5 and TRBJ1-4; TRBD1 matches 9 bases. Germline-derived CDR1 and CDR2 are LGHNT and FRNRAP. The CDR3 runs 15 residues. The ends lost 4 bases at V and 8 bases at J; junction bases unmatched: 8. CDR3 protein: CASGSGDREGEKLFF. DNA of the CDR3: TGTGCTAGTGGTTCCGGGGACAGGGAGGGGGAAAAACTGTTTTTT. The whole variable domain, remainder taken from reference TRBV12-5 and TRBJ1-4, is DARVTQTPRHKVTEMGQEVTMRCQPILGHNTVFWYRQTMMQGLELLAYFRNRAPLDDSGMPKDRFSAEMPDATLATLKIQPSEPRDSAVYFCASGSGDREGEKLFFGSGTQLSVL.

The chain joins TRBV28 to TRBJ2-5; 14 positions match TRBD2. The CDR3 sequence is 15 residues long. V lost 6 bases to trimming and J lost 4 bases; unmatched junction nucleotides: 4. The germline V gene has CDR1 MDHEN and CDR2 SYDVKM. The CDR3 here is CASRGTSGSTETQYF. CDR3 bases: TGTGCCAGCAGGGGGACTAGCGGGAGTACAGAGACCCAGTACTTC.

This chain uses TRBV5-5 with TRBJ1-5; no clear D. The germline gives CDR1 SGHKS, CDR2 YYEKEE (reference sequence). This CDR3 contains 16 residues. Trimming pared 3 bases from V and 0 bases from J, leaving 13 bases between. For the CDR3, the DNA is TGTGCCAGCAGCTCCTTCGTCCAGAATAGCAATCAGCCCCAGCATTTT. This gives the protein CASSSFVQNSNQPQHF.

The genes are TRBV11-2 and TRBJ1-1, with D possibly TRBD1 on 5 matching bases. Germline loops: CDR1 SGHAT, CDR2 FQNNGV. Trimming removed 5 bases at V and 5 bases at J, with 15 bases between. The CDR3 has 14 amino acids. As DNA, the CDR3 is TGTGCCAGCAGCCTAGGGGTTAAGGGGACTGAAGCTTTCTTT. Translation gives CASSLGVKGTEAFF.

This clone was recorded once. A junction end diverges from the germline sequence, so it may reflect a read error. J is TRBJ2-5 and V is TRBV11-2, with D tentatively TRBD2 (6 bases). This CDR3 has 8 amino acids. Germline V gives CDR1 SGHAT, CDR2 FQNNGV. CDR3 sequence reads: CATGDFHF. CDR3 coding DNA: TGTGCCACCGGGGACTTTCACTTC.

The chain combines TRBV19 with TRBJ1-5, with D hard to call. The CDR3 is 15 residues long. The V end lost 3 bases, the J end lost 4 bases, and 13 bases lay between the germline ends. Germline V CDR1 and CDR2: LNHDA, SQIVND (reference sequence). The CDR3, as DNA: TGTGCCAGTAGTATTATGCGGATTACGAATCAGCCCCAGCATTTT. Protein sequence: CASSIMRITNQPQHF.

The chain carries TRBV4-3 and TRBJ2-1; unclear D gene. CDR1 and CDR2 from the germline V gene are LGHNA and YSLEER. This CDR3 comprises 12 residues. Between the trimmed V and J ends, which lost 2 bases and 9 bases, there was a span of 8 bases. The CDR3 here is CASSQRLAEQFF. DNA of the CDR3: TGCGCCAGCAGCCAACGCTTGGCTGAGCAGTTCTTC.

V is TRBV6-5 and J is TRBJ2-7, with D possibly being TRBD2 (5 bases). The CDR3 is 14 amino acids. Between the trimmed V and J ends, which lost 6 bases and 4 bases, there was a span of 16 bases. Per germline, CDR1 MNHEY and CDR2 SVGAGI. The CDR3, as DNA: TGTGCCAGCAGAAAGGCGACTACGCAATACGAGCAGTACTTC. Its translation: CASRKATTQYEQYF.

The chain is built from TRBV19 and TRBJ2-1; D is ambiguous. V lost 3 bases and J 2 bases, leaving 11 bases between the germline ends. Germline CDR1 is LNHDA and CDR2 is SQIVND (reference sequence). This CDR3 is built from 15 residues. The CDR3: CASSMMRGAYNEQFF. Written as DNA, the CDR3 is TGTGCCAGTAGTATGATGCGCGGAGCCTACAATGAGCAGTTCTTC.

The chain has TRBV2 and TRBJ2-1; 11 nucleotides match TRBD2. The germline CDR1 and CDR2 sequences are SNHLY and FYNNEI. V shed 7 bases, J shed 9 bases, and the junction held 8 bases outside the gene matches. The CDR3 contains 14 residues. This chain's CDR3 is CASNLAGGAGEQFF. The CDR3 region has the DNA TGTGCCAGCAATCTAGCGGGAGGAGCCGGTGAGCAGTTCTTC.

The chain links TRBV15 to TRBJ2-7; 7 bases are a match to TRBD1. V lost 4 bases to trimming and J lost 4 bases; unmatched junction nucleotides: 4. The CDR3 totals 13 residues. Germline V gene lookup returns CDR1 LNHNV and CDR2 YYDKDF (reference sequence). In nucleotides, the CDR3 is TGTGCCACCAGCAAAGTACAGGGGTACGAGCAGTACTTC. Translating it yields CATSKVQGYEQYF.

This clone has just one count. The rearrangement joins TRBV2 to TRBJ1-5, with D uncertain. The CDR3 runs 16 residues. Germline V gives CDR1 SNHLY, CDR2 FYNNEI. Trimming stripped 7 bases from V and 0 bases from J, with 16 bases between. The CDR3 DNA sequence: TGTGCCAGCAATTTACGGGAGGCGAATAGCAATCAGCCCCAGCATTTT. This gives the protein CASNLREANSNQPQHF. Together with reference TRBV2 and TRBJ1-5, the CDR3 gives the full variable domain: EPEVTQTPSHQVTQMGQEVILRCVPISNHLYFYWYRQILGQKVEFLVSFYNNEISEKSEIFDDQFSVERPDGSNFTLKIRSTKLEDSAMYFCASNLREANSNQPQHFGDGTRLSIL.

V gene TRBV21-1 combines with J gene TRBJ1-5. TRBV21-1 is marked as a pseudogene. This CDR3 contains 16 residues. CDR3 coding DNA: TGTGCCAGCAGCAACCCTCGGTCCGGGGGAAGTCAGCCCCAGCATTTT. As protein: CASSNPRSGGSQPQHF.